These 17 T cell receptor beta chains originate from one sample sequenced in a study of post-analysis software for immune sequencing data. Study-level results: Included in a set of a few TRBV segments more frequent in patients than controls were TRBV5-6, TRBV5-1 and TRBV20-1.

Libraries were made from TCR beta cDNA, and they carried unique molecular identifiers. TCRdb reprocessed the PCR reads with MiXCR, giving one entry per CDR3 protein. The repertoire consists of about 680,000 distinct CDR3 sequences, with around 64% occurring once and the leading ten covering approximately 11%. Antigens of these TCRs are unknown. The sequenced sample consisted of blood. The receptors stem from a girl between 2 and 10 years old with multiple sclerosis.

V usage is TRBV4-3 and J usage is TRBJ1-2; D call uncertain. The CDR3 consists of 14 residues. Germline V CDR1 and CDR2: LGHNA, YSLEER. V lost 4 bases, J lost 6 bases, and 15 bases lay in between. The CDR3 here is CASSLFNSRDGYTF. CDR3 nucleotides: TGCGCCAGCAGCCTCTTCAATAGCCGTGATGGCTACACCTTC.

The chain recombines TRBV13 with TRBJ2-7; D remains ambiguous. The V and J ends lost 0 bases and 2 bases respectively, with 8 bases between them. Per germline, CDR1 PRHDT and CDR2 FYEKMQ (reference sequence). The CDR3 runs 14 residues. The CDR3 loop reads CASSLGRPTYEQYF. DNA for the CDR3: TGTGCCAGCAGCTTAGGACGGCCTACCTACGAGCAGTACTTC.

With regard to this clonotype: One end of the junction is discordant with germline, which a read error may explain. The genes are TRBV29-1 and TRBJ2-5; TRBD1 matches 8 bases. The CDR3 extends over 12 amino acids. Germline CDR1 SQVTM, CDR2 ANQGSEA. The CDR3 spells CSVEGTGETQYF. CDR3 coding DNA: TGCAGCGTGGAAGGGACAGGAGAGACCCAGTACTTC.

This clonotype was seen a few times. This sequence joins TRBV12-3 or TRBV12-4 and TRBJ2-3; D gene unclear. V shed 7 bases and J shed 6 bases, with 8 bases lying between them. This CDR3 region has 11 residues. The CDR3 region has the DNA TGTGCCAGCACCTTGGGTGATACGCAGTATTTT. This sequence encodes CASTLGDTQYF.

This rearrangement joins TRBV18 to TRBJ1-1; 12 bases are a match to TRBD1. With 3 bases clipped from V and 8 bases from J, the junction kept 7 bases outside the gene matches. CDR1 is KGHSH and CDR2 is LQKENI in the germline V gene. CDR3 length: 15 amino acids. The CDR3 loop reads CASSPDAGQGAEAFF. For the CDR3, the DNA is TGTGCCAGCTCACCCGACGCGGGACAGGGGGCAGAAGCTTTCTTT.

The rearrangement joins TRBV20-1 to TRBJ2-1, with 10 bases identical to TRBD1. Trimming cost V 3 bases and J 7 bases; bases outside gene matches: 9. Germline V gene data show CDR1 as DFQATT and CDR2 as SNEGSKA (reference sequence). CDR3 length: 15 residues. In DNA, the CDR3 is TGCAGTGCTAGGAGAGACAGGGGGCTTCAAAATGAGCAGTTCTTC. Protein product: CSARRDRGLQNEQFF.

V is TRBV5-1 and J is TRBJ2-7; 9 bases align to TRBD2. The germline V gene has CDR1 SGHRS and CDR2 YFSETQ. Trimming removed 4 bases from V and 1 base from J; junction bases left unmatched: 9. The CDR3 consists of 16 residues. The CDR3 region has the DNA TGCGCCAGCAGCCCCCCCGGGAGCGGGAGGTCCTACGAGCAGTACTTC. Its protein product is CASSPPGSGRSYEQYF.

About this clonotype itself: Mismatch with germline at one junction end may stem from a read error. The genes are TRBV7-2 and TRBJ1-1; TRBD1 might be the D (5 bases). From germline, CDR1 is SGHTA and CDR2 FQGNSA. The CDR3 runs to 15 residues. The CDR3 region has the DNA TGTGCCAGCAGCTGGGGAGGGGAACGGAACACCGAAGCTTTCTTT. It yields the protein CASSWGGERNTEAFF.

This clonotype was counted a single time. This chain joins TRBV6-5 and TRBJ2-1; D remains ambiguous. CDR3 length: 14 residues. Germline lookup yields CDR1 MNHEY and CDR2 SVGAGI. Trimming left V 3 bases short and J 6 bases short, with 12 bases between. The CDR3 reads CASSYYERLNEQFF. CDR3 sequence (DNA): TGTGCCAGCAGTTATTATGAACGGCTCAATGAGCAGTTCTTC.

This clonotype was observed a handful of times. The chain recombines TRBV13 with TRBJ2-1, with a weak D call TRBD1 (6 bases). The V and J ends lost 5 bases and 10 bases respectively, with 9 bases between them. CDR3 size: 11 residues. CDR1 PRHDT and CDR2 FYEKMQ come from the germline V gene (reference sequence). CDR3 DNA: TGTGCCAGCAGCCCAGGGACAGAGCAGTTCTTC. Protein sequence: CASSPGTEQFF. The full variable domain, completed using reference TRBV13 and TRBJ2-1, is AAGVIQSPRHLIKEKRETATLKCYPIPRHDTVYWYQQGPGQDPQFLISFYEKMQSDKGSIPDRFSAQQFSDYHSELNMSSLELGDSALYFCASSPGTEQFFGPGTRLTVL.

This clonotype was seen a few times. The chain carries TRBV25-1 and TRBJ2-1; TRBD2 matches 13 bases. With 6 bases clipped from V and 4 bases from J, the junction kept 9 bases outside the gene matches. This CDR3 has 17 residues. The germline V gene encodes CDR1 MGHDK and CDR2 SYGVNS. The CDR3 bases are TGTGCCAGCAGATCCCCGGGACTAGCGGGGACATACAATGAGCAGTTCTTC. Its translation is CASRSPGLAGTYNEQFF.

The rearrangement links TRBV6-1 to TRBJ2-5; a weak D match, TRBD1 (5 bases). Trimming removed 6 bases at V and 5 bases at J, with 13 bases between. The CDR3 length is 13 residues. Germline V gene data show CDR1 as MNHNS and CDR2 as SASEGT. CDR3 in DNA: TGTGCCAGCAGCAGGGATACCAGGGAGACCCAGTACTTC. Translated: CASSRDTRETQYF.

This chain connects TRBV2 to TRBJ2-7; D remains unclear. The DNA matches TRBJ2-5 better at its end, which makes the J call doubtful. Germline-derived CDR1 and CDR2 are SNHLY and FYNNEI. The length of the CDR3 is 12 residues. The CDR3 coding sequence is TGTGCCAGCAGTCCCCCCCCTATGACCCAGTACTTC. It encodes CASSPPPMTQYF.

With regard to this clonotype: The junction shows a germline mismatch at one end, possibly a read error. The rearrangement links TRBV7-7 to TRBJ2-7; unclear D gene. The V gene's germline CDR1 is SSHAT and CDR2 FNYEAQ (reference sequence). The CDR3 is 14 residues long. CDR3 protein: CASSTEVGSYEQYF. Here the CDR3 DNA reads TGTGCTAGCAGCACAGAAGTAGGCTCCTACGAGCAGTACTTC.

This chain links TRBV20-1 with TRBJ2-4; D tentatively fits TRBD1 or TRBD2 (5 bases each). Trimming pared 3 bases from V and 0 bases from J, leaving 12 bases between. Germline-derived CDR1 and CDR2 are DFQATT and SNEGSKA (reference sequence). The CDR3 covers 15 residues. CDR3 protein: CSASEVGGAKNIQYF. For the CDR3, the DNA is TGCAGTGCTAGCGAGGTTGGGGGAGCCAAAAACATTCAGTACTTC.

The J gene is TRBJ2-3, the V gene TRBV5-1; no reliable D call. From germline, CDR1 is SGHRS and CDR2 YFSETQ. V lost 6 bases and J lost 2, with 10 bases in between. There are 13 residues in the CDR3. The CDR3 loop reads CASNKAATDTQYF. CDR3 DNA: TGCGCCAGCAATAAGGCAGCCACAGATACGCAGTATTTT.

V is TRBV18 and J is TRBJ2-7; 10 bases are shared with TRBD1. The germline V gene encodes CDR1 KGHSH and CDR2 LQKENI. J was trimmed by 2 bases and V by 6 bases; bases with no gene match: 7. The CDR3 totals 15 residues. The CDR3 spells CASSYTGTGAYEQYF. DNA of the CDR3: TGTGCCAGCTCGTACACCGGGACAGGGGCCTACGAGCAGTACTTC.